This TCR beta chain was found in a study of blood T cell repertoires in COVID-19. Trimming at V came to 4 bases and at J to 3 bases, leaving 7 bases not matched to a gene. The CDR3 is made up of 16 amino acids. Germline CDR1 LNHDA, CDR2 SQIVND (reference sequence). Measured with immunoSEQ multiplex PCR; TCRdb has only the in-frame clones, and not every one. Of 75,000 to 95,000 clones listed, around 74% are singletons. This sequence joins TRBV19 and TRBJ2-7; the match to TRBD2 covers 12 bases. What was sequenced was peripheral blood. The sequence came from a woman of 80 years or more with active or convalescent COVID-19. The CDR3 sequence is CASSKLAGGSGYEQYF. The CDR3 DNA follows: TGTGCCAGTAGTAAACTAGCGGGAGGTTCAGGCTACGAGCAGTACTTC.